The 20 T cell receptor beta chains in this list originate from one sample, sequenced in a study of cytomegalovirus exposure and HLA in healthy donors. Primers: 60 Vbeta forward and 13 Jbeta reverse. Sequencing was performed with immunoSEQ multiplex PCR; in TCRdb, only in-frame clones are kept and a portion is missing. There are fewer than 150,000 clones in the sample; roughly 77% occur only once, and 4% to 5% lies in the top ten. The source material was PBMCs. Receptor source: a man between 50 and 59 years old in good health and CMV-seropositive.

This rearrangement joins TRBV5-8 to TRBJ2-3, with 9 bases lining up with TRBD1. Germline trimming cut 6 bases from V and 3 bases from J; bases unmatched to any gene: 5. This CDR3 comprises 14 residues. Germline CDR1 SGHTS, CDR2 YDEGEE. CDR3 region: CASTSTGGTDTQYF. In nucleotides, the CDR3 is TGTGCCAGCACCTCGACAGGGGGGACAGATACGCAGTATTTT.

This chain connects TRBV28 to TRBJ1-5; D is possibly TRBD1 (5 bases). The CDR3 is 14 residues long. Deletions cut 8 bases from V and 3 bases from J, with 14 bases between. Germline V CDR1 and CDR2: MDHEN, SYDVKM. The CDR3 here is CASRRQSLNQPQHF. Written as DNA, the CDR3 is TGTGCCAGCCGTCGACAGAGTCTCAATCAGCCCCAGCATTTT.

The table lists this clone with many counts. The chain has TRBV13 and TRBJ2-7; D is unclear. V lost 5 bases and J 5 bases, leaving 13 bases between the germline ends. The CDR3 length is 13 residues. In germline, CDR1 is PRHDT, CDR2 FYEKMQ (reference sequence). The chain's CDR3 is CASSPQSRDEQYF. The CDR3 nucleotides are TGTGCCAGCAGCCCCCAGTCCCGTGACGAGCAGTACTTC.

CDR3 DNA sequence: TGTGCCTGGGGGACAATCGCGGACGAGCAGTACTTC. Amino acids: CAWGTIADEQYF. The chain employs TRBV30 and TRBJ2-5; possibly TRBD1 for D (6 bases). The DNA end is a closer match to TRBJ2-7, so the J assignment may be wrong. From germline, CDR1 is GTSNPN and CDR2 SVGIG (reference sequence). The CDR3 totals 12 residues.

The gene calls are TRBV28 and TRBJ2-2, with D possibly TRBD1 on 7 matching bases. Trimming took off 9 bases at V and 4 bases at J, with 12 bases between the two ends. The CDR3 is made up of 13 amino acids. Germline loops: CDR1 MDHEN, CDR2 SYDVKM. The CDR3 here is CARDREATGELFF. The CDR3 bases are TGTGCCAGAGACAGGGAGGCCACCGGGGAGCTGTTTTTT.

The chain recombines TRBV2 with TRBJ2-5; tentative D call: TRBD1 (6 bases). The CDR3 runs 13 residues. Trimming removed 5 bases at V and 5 bases at J, with 12 bases between. Germline lookup yields CDR1 SNHLY and CDR2 FYNNEI. The CDR3 DNA reads as TGTGCCAGCAGTCTTGGACAGAGGGAGACCCAGTACTTC. This sequence encodes CASSLGQRETQYF.

The chain employs TRBV7-9 and TRBJ1-2, with D maybe TRBD1 (6 bases). CDR1 and CDR2 (germline): SEHNR, FQNEAQ (reference sequence). This CDR3 is 15 amino acids long. Trimming removed 5 bases at V and 7 bases at J, with 20 bases between. This CDR3 reads CASSPGQALRGGYTF. The CDR3 nucleotides are TGTGCCAGCAGCCCGGGACAAGCCCTGAGGGGTGGCTACACCTTC.

The V gene is TRBV7-2, the J gene TRBJ2-7; D gene unclear. The CDR3 is made up of 12 amino acids. The germline gives CDR1 SGHTA, CDR2 FQGNSA. V lost 5 bases, J lost 2 bases, and 7 bases lay in between. CDR3 sequence reads: CASSRTPYEQYF. The CDR3 DNA is TGTGCCAGCAGCCGTACTCCCTACGAGCAGTACTTC.

This clone was counted only a few times. The chain couples TRBV2 to TRBJ2-4; perhaps TRBD2 as D (5 bases). Germline values: CDR1 SNHLY, CDR2 FYNNEI. The length of the CDR3 is 15 residues. V lost 4 bases and J lost 2, with 12 bases in between. Here the CDR3 reads CASSGGENPKNIQYF. As DNA, the CDR3 is TGTGCCAGCAGTGGGGGAGAGAACCCCAAAAACATTCAGTACTTC.

The chain has TRBV6-1 and TRBJ1-2, with D perhaps matching TRBD1 (5 bases). Germline V gives CDR1 MNHNS, CDR2 SASEGT. CDR3 length equals 14 residues. Trimming cost V 0 bases and J 8 bases, with 13 bases left between them. The DNA for the CDR3 is TGTGCCAGCAGTGAAGCGCTTCGTAAGGGGGGCTACACCTTC. It is translated as CASSEALRKGGYTF.

The genes are TRBV19 and TRBJ1-2, with D perhaps TRBD1 (5 bases). Germline CDR1 reads LNHDA; CDR2 reads SQIVND (reference sequence). The CDR3 length is 16 residues. Trimming stripped 4 bases from V and 4 bases from J, with 19 bases between. As DNA, the CDR3 is TGTGCCAGTAGTAGGGCCCAGGGAAGGGGAATCTATGGCTACACCTTC. This translates into CASSRAQGRGIYGYTF.

The chain couples TRBV5-1 to TRBJ2-3, with 7 positions matching TRBD1. The CDR3 covers 15 residues. Per the germline V gene, CDR1 is SGHRS and CDR2 is YFSETQ. V shed 1 base, J shed 1 base, and the junction held 3 bases outside the gene matches. In nucleotides, the CDR3 is TGCGCCAGCAGCTTGTTAGGGGGCGGCACAGATACGCAGTATTTT. It encodes CASSLLGGGTDTQYF.

A note on this clone: This sample also contains other DNA sequences that code for the same CDR3. The chain couples TRBV7-9 to TRBJ1-4; the D gene is possibly TRBD1 (6 bases). Germline values: CDR1 SEHNR, CDR2 FQNEAQ (reference sequence). Trimming took 5 bases from V and 0 from J, leaving 10 bases between them. The CDR3 contains 15 residues. The CDR3 loop is CASSPGQTTNEKLFF. CDR3 DNA sequence: TGTGCCAGCAGCCCCGGACAGACAACTAATGAAAAACTGTTTTTT.

V and J are TRBV7-9 and TRBJ2-1; the D gene is possibly TRBD2 (5 bases). The CDR3 covers 15 residues. Germline CDR1 is SEHNR and CDR2 is FQNEAQ (reference sequence). Trimming removed 10 bases at V and 5 bases at J, with 21 bases between. The DNA of the CDR3 is TGTGCCACCTCAGCTTATTATACTAGGGACAATGAGCAGTTCTTC. Protein: CATSAYYTRDNEQFF.

The chain recombines TRBV5-1 with TRBJ2-5; 9 positions agree with TRBD1. The J call may be wrong; the DNA end is better matched by TRBJ2-7. Germline V CDR1 and CDR2: SGHRS, YFSETQ. The CDR3 loop spans 17 amino acids. The CDR3 nucleotides read TGCGCCAGCAGCCCCCTTACCGGGACAGGGATCGGGTACGAGCAGTACTTC. It translates to CASSPLTGTGIGYEQYF.

The CDR3 bases are TGTGCCAGCGTCGGAGCATACGAGCAGTACTTC. As protein: CASVGAYEQYF. The chain combines TRBV6-1 with TRBJ2-7, with D unresolved. Germline values: CDR1 MNHNS, CDR2 SASEGT. CDR3 size: 11 residues. V was pared by 8 bases and J by 4 bases, with 9 bases between.

The chain joins TRBV4-1 to TRBJ2-1; 13 bases are a match to TRBD2. In germline, CDR1 is MGHRA, CDR2 YSYEKL. The CDR3 consists of 21 residues. V lost 0 bases to trimming and J lost 0 bases; unmatched junction nucleotides: 11. The CDR3 nucleotides read TGCGCCAGCAGCCAAGAACCCGGGACTAGCGGGGAACACAGCTCCTACAATGAGCAGTTCTTC. Residues: CASSQEPGTSGEHSSYNEQFF.

The chain has TRBV2 and TRBJ2-1, with 7 bases identical to TRBD1. The CDR3 runs to 15 residues. Germline V gives CDR1 SNHLY, CDR2 FYNNEI. The V gene end was trimmed by 6 bases and the J gene end by 3 bases; junction bases not matched to a gene: 8. The CDR3 reads CASSREGASYNEQFF. Written as DNA, the CDR3 is TGTGCCAGCAGCAGAGAGGGGGCGAGCTACAATGAGCAGTTCTTC.

This clone was observed a few times. The genes are TRBV5-4 and TRBJ2-1; 8 nucleotides align to TRBD2. The germline V gene encodes CDR1 SGHNT and CDR2 YYREEE (reference sequence). Trimming cost V 0 bases and J 7 bases; bases outside gene matches: 6. CDR3 size: 15 residues. In nucleotides, the CDR3 is TGTGCCAGCAGCTTGGGGGCGGGAGGCAGGAATGAGCAGTTCTTC. This codes for CASSLGAGGRNEQFF.

V is TRBV5-5 and J is TRBJ1-4; D not certain. V was cut by 3 bases and J by 1 base, with 7 bases left in between. CDR3 length equals 14 residues. In germline, CDR1 is SGHKS, CDR2 YYEKEE (reference sequence). CDR3 sequence reads: CASSSGETNEKLFF. CDR3 sequence (DNA): TGTGCCAGCAGCTCCGGGGAAACTAATGAAAAACTGTTTTTT.